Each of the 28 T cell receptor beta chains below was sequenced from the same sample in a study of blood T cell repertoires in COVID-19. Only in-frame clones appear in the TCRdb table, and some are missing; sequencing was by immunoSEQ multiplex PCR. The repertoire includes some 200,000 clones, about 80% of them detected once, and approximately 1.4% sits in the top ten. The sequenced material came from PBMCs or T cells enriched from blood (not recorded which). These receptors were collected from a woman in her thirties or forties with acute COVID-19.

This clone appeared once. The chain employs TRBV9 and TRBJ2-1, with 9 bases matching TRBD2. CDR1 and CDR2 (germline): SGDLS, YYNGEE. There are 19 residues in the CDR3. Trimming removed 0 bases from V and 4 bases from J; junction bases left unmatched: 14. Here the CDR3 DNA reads TGTGCCAGCAGCGTAGTGTCTAGCGGGGATGACTTCCTGTACAATGAGCAGTTCTTC. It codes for CASSVVSSGDDFLYNEQFF.

CDR3 in DNA: TGCGCCAGCAGCTTGTGGGTCTCTAGCGGCACTAGCACAGATACGCAGTATTTT. Its translation: CASSLWVSSGTSTDTQYF. The chain employs TRBV5-1 and TRBJ2-3; 7 nucleotides match TRBD2. The CDR3 contains 18 residues. The J segment lost 0 bases and the V segment lost 1 base, leaving 11 bases of the junction unmatched. The V gene's germline CDR1 is SGHRS and CDR2 YFSETQ. Complete variable domain (other parts from reference TRBV5-1 and TRBJ2-3): KAGVTQTPRYLIKTRGQQVTLSCSPISGHRSVSWYQQTPGQGLQFLFEYFSETQRNKGNFPGRFSGRQFSNSRSEMNVSTLELGDSALYLCASSLWVSSGTSTDTQYFGPGTRLTVL.

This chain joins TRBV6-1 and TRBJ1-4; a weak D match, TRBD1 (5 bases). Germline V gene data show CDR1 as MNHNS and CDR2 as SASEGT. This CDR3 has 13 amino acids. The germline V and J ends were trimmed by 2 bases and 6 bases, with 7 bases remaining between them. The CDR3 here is CASSEWGYEKLFF. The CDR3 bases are TGTGCCAGCAGTGAATGGGGCTATGAAAAACTGTTTTTT.

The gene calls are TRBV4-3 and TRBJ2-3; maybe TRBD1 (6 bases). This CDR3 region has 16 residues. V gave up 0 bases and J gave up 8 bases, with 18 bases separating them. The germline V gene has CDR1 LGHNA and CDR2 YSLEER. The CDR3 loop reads CASSQDGTPSPRTQYF. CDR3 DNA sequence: TGCGCCAGCAGCCAAGACGGGACACCAAGCCCCCGTACGCAGTATTTT.

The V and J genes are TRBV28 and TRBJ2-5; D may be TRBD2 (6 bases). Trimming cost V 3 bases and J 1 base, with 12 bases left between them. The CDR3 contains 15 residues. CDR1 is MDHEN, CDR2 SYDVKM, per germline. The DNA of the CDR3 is TGTGCCAGCAGTTTTTCGGGAGTGGCCCAAGAGACCCAGTACTTC. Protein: CASSFSGVAQETQYF.

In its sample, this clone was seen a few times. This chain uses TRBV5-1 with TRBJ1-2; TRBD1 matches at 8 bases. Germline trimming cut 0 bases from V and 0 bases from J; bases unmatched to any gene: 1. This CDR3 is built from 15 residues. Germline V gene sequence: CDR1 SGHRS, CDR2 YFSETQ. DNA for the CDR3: TGCGCCAGCAGCTTGGGGGGACAGGCTAACTATGGCTACACCTTC. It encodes CASSLGGQANYGYTF.

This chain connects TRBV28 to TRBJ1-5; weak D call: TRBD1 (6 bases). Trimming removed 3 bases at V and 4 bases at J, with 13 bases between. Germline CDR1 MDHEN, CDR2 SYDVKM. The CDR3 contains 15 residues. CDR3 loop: CASSLFGGGNQPQHF. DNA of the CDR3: TGTGCCAGCAGTTTGTTTGGGGGCGGGAATCAGCCCCAGCATTTT.

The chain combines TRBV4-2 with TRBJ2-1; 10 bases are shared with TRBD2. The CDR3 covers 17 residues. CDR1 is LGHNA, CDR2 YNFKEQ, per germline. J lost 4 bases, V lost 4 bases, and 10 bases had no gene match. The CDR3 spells CASSLAGGQAVYNEQFF. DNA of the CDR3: TGTGCCAGCAGCCTAGCGGGGGGCCAAGCGGTATACAATGAGCAGTTCTTC.

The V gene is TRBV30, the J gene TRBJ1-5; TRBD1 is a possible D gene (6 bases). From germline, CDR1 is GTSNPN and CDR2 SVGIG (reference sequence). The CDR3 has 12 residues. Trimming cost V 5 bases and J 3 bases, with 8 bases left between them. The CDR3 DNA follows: TGTGCCTGGGGACAGTACAATCAGCCCCAGCATTTT. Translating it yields CAWGQYNQPQHF.

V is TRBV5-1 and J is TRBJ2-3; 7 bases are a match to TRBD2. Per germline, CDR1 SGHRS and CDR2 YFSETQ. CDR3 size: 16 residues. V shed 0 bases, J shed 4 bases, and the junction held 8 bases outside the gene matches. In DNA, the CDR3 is TGCGCCAGCAGCTTGGGTGCGTGGGGAGGGGCAGATACGCAGTATTTT. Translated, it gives CASSLGAWGGADTQYF.

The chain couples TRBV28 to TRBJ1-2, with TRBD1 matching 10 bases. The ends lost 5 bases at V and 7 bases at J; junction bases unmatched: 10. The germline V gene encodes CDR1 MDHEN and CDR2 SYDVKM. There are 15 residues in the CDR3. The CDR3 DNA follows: TGTGCCAGCAGTGATATACCGGGACAGGGGCTTGGCTACACCTTC. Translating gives CASSDIPGQGLGYTF.

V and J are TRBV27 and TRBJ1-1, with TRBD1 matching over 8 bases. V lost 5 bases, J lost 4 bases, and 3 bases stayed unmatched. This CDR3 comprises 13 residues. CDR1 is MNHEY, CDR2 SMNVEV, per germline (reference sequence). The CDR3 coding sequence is TGTGCCAGCAGTGTAGACAGGGGCACTGAAGCTTTCTTT. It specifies CASSVDRGTEAFF.

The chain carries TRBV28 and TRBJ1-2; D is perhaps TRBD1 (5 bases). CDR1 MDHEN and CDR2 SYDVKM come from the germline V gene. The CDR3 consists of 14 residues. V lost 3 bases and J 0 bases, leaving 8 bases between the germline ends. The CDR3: CASSLAGANYGYTF. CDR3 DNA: TGTGCCAGCAGTTTGGCGGGGGCTAACTATGGCTACACCTTC.

The CDR3 region is CASAKGARPFGNTEAFF. The CDR3 coding sequence is TGTGCCAGCGCAAAGGGGGCTCGACCTTTTGGGAACACTGAAGCTTTCTTT. The genes are TRBV19 and TRBJ1-1; 7 bases map to TRBD1. The CDR3 covers 17 residues. CDR1 LNHDA and CDR2 SQIVND come from the germline V gene (reference sequence). After removal of 9 bases from V and 1 base from J, the junction contained 17 bases not matched to a gene.

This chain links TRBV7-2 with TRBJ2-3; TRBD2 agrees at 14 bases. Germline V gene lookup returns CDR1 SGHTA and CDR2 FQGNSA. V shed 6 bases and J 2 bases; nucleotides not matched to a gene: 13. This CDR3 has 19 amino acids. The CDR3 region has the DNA TGTGCCAGCAGTTCCTATACCCGACTAGCGGGGGGGGTCACAGATACGCAGTATTTT. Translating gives CASSSYTRLAGGVTDTQYF.

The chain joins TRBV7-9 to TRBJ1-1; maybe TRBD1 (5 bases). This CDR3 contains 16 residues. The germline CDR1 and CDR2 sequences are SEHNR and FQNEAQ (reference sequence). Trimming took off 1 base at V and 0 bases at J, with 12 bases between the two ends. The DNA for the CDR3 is TGTGCCAGCAGCTTAGGGGTGGGGCGTCTGAACACTGAAGCTTTCTTT. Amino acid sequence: CASSLGVGRLNTEAFF.

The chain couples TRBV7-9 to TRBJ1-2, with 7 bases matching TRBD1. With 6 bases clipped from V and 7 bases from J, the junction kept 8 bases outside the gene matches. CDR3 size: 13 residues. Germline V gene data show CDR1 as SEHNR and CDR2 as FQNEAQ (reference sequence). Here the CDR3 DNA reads TGTGCCAGCAGTACGACAGGGCTATCTGGCTACACCTTC. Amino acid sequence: CASSTTGLSGYTF.

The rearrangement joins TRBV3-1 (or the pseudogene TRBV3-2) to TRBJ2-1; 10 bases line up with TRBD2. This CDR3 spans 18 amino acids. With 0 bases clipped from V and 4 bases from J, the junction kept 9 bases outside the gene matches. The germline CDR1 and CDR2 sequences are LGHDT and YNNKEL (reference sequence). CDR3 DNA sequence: TGTGCCAGCAGCCAAGATGTGCCTAGCGGGAGTAGGTACAATGAGCAGTTCTTC. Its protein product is CASSQDVPSGSRYNEQFF.

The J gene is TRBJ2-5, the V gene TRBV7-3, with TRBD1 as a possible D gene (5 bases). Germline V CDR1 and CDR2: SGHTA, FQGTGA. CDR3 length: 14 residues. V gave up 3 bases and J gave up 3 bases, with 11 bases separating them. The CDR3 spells CASSLSDSEETQYF. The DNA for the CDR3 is TGTGCCAGCAGCTTGAGCGACAGCGAAGAGACCCAGTACTTC.

CDR3 amino acids: CASSQDRGASSPLHF. In DNA form, the CDR3 reads TGTGCCAGCAGCCAAGATCGGGGGGCAAGTTCACCCCTCCACTTT. J is TRBJ1-6 and V is TRBV4-2, with a possible D match to TRBD1 (6 bases). The CDR3 runs to 15 residues. V dropped 0 bases and J dropped 9 bases, with 12 bases sitting between them. CDR1 and CDR2 (germline): LGHNA, YNFKEQ.

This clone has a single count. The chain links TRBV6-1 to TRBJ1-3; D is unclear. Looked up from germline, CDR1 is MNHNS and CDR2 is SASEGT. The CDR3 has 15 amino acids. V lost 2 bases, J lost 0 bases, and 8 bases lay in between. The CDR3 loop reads CASSETGNSGNTIYF. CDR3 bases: TGTGCCAGCAGTGAAACCGGGAACTCTGGAAACACCATATATTTT.

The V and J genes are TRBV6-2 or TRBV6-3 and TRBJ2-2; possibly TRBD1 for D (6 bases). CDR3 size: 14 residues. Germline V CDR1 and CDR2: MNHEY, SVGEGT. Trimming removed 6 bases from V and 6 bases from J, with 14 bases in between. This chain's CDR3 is CASSPTGKSGELFF. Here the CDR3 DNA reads TGTGCCAGCAGCCCTACAGGGAAGTCCGGGGAGCTGTTTTTT.

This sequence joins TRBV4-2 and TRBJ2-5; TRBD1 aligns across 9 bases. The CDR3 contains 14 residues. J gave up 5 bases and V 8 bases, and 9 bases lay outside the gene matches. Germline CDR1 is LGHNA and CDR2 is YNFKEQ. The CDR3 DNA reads TGTGCCAGCGGAAAGAACAGGGGGCGGGAGACCCAGTACTTC. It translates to CASGKNRGRETQYF.

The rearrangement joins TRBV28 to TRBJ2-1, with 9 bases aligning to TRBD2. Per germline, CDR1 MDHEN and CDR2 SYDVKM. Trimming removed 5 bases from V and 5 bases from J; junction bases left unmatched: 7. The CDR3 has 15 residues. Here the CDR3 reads CASSPGLAWNNEQFF. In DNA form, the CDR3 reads TGTGCCAGCAGTCCCGGACTAGCGTGGAACAATGAGCAGTTCTTC.

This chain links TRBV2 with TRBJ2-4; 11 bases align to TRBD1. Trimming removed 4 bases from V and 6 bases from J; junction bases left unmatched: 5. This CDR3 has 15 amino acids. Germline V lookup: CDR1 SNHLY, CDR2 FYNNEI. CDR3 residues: CASSGTGGAGNIQYF. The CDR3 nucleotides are TGTGCCAGCAGTGGGACAGGGGGCGCGGGAAACATTCAGTACTTC.

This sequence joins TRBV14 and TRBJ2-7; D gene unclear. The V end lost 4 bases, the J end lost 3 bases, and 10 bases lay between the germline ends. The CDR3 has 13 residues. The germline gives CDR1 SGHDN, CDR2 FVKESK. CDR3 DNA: TGTGCCAGCAGCCCCCGACTCTTCTACGAGCAGTACTTC. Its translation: CASSPRLFYEQYF.

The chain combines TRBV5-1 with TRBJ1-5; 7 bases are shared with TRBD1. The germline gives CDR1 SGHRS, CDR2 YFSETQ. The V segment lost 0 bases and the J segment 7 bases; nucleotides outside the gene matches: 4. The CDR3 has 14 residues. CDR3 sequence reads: CASSLEGAGQPQHF. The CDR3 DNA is TGCGCCAGCAGCTTGGAGGGGGCCGGGCAGCCCCAGCATTTT.

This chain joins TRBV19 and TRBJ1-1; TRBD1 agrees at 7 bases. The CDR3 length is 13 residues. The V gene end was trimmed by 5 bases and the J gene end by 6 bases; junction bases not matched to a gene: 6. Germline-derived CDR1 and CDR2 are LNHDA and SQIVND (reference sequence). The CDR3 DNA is TGTGCCAGTAGTCCCAGACAGGGTTCTGAAGCTTTCTTT. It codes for CASSPRQGSEAFF. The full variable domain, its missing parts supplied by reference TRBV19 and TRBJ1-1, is DGGITQSPKYLFRKEGQNVTLSCEQNLNHDAMYWYRQDPGQGLRLIYYSQIVNDFQKGDIAEGYSVSREKKESFPLTVTSAQKNPTAFYLCASSPRQGSEAFFGQGTRLTVV.